This T cell receptor beta chain was sequenced for a study of PD-L1 blockade in urothelial cancer. Study-wide context: Patients commenced intravenous atezolizumab, 1,200 mg every 3 weeks, in the mid-2010s. Overall study findings and caveats: Those with durable benefit had larger increases in tumor-associated blood clones at 3 weeks.

Some clones are missing from TCRdb's copy, which holds only in-frame ones; the method was immunoSEQ multiplex PCR. The sample lists 40,000 to 55,000 clones, around 90% occurring once. CDR3 length equals 14 residues. J was trimmed by 2 bases and V by 5 bases; bases with no gene match: 5. Per germline, CDR1 SNHLY and CDR2 FYNNEI. In the case of this clone: What it binds is not known.

Specified time point: peripheral blood 6 weeks after treatment start. This chain links TRBV2 with TRBJ2-7; TRBD1 aligns across 8 bases. Sequencing used PBMCs, obtained around atezolizumab (anti-PD-L1) treatment. This receptor was obtained from an older man with urothelial cancer. This CDR3 is CASSRTGPTYEQYF. CDR3 DNA: TGTGCCAGCAGTCGGACAGGGCCTACCTACGAGCAGTACTTC.